This TCR beta chain was recorded in a study of blood T cell repertoires in COVID-19. For the study at large: The United States, Italy and Spain provided the acute and convalescent COVID-19 samples. T cells, B-cell-depleted T cells, or PBMCs provided the cDNA or gDNA that served as material.

The table lists this clone with a count of one. This table comes from immunoSEQ multiplex PCR, and its TCRdb copy is limited to in-frame clones, with some not included. Counted here are 90,000 to 100,000 clones, just under 90% occurring once; the ten biggest clones make up just over 15%. There are 14 residues in the CDR3. V was shortened by 5 bases and J by 6 bases, with 14 bases between the two germline ends. Germline V gene data show CDR1 as LNHDA and CDR2 as SQIVND (reference sequence). The chain couples TRBV19 to TRBJ2-1; D remains ambiguous. This TCR was sampled from a human donor in a cohort sampled during active COVID-19. Sequencing was performed on peripheral blood. For the CDR3, the DNA is TGTGCCAGTAGTGTTGCGGCACTTGCCAATGAGCAGTTCTTC. Protein product: CASSVAALANEQFF.